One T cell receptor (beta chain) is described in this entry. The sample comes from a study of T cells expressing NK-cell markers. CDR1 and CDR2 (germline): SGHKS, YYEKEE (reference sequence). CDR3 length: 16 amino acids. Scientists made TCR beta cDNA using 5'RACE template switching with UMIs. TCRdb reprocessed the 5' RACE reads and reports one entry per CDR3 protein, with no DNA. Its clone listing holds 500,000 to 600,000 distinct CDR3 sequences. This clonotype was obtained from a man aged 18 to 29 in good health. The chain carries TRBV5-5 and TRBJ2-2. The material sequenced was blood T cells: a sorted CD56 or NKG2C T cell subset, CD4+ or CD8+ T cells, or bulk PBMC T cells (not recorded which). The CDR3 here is CASSPKVEVNTGELFF. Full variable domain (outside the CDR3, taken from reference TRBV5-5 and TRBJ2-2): DAGVTQSPTHLIKTRGQQVTLRCSPISGHKSVSWYQQVLGQGPQFIFQYYEKEERGRGNFPDRFSARQFPNYSSELNVNALLLGDSALYLCASSPKVEVNTGELFFGEGSRLTVL.